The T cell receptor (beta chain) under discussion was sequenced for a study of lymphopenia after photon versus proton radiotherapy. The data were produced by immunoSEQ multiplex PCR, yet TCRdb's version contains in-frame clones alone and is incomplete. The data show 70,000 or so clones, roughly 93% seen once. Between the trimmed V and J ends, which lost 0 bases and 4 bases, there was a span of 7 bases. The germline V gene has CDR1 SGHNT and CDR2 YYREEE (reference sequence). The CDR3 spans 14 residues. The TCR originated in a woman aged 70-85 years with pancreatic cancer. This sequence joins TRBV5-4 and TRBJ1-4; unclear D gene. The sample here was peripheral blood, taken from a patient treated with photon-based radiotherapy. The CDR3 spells CASSLETGNEKLFF. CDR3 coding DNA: TGTGCCAGCAGCTTGGAGACCGGTAATGAAAAACTGTTTTTT.